The source of this TCR beta chain is a study of blood T cell repertoires in COVID-19. Assay: immunoSEQ multiplex PCR; the TCRdb copy retains only in-frame clones and omits some. Here the sample spans roughly 200,000 clones, around nine tenths being singletons. Germline assignment: CDR1 SGHAT and CDR2 FQNNGV. Trimming pared 0 bases from V and 3 bases from J, leaving 18 bases between. The CDR3 sequence is 17 residues long. What was sequenced was peripheral blood. The TCR comes from a man in his sixties who had recovered from COVID-19. The chain couples TRBV11-2 to TRBJ2-7, with D perhaps matching TRBD1 (5 bases). CDR3: CASSLDLALDTYYEQYF. Written as DNA, the CDR3 is TGTGCCAGCAGCTTAGATCTTGCATTGGACACCTACTACGAGCAGTACTTC.